This T cell receptor (beta chain) was found in a study of T cell repertoires in cytomegalovirus infection. On the study more broadly: Indicated by public TCR beta signatures were CMV infection and matching HLA type. Points from the study as a whole: The cumulative frequency of public TCR beta families distinguished individuals who carried CMV together with the relevant HLA. HLA-C-restricted CMV-specific TCR beta clonotypes prevailed in the ex vivo response.

Trimming at V came to 7 bases and at J to 2 bases, leaving 18 bases not matched to a gene. Germline V lookup: CDR1 SQVTM, CDR2 ANQGSEA. The CDR3 is 17 residues long. This clonotype was seen repeatedly, ten times or more. Its antigen is not identified. Via MiXCR, TCRdb re-called the reads, giving one row per CDR3 protein. The table shows under 300,000 distinct CDR3 sequences, with 9% to 15% occurring only once. The genes are TRBV29-1 and TRBJ2-7, with 9 bases identical to TRBD2. This TCR came from a human donor in good health (CMV status not recorded). Some clones in this sample may be carry-over from other donors' samples. Sequencing input: PBMCs. This chain's CDR3 is CSGMWGLASVDAYEQYF. Written as DNA, the CDR3 is TGCAGCGGAATGTGGGGACTAGCATCAGTCGACGCCTACGAGCAGTACTTC.